The sequence of this TCR beta chain was determined in a study of blood T cell repertoires in COVID-19. On the study more broadly: Acute and convalescent COVID-19 specimens originated in the United States, Italy and Spain. T cells, B-cell-depleted T cells, or PBMCs provided the cDNA or gDNA that served as material.

Repertoires were generated with immunoSEQ multiplex PCR, while TCRdb's copy carries only in-frame clones and drops some. The sample yields 180,000 or so clones, approximately 88% seen once. The sequence derives from a woman in her 30s with acute or convalescent COVID-19. Sequencing was performed on peripheral blood.

In DNA, the CDR3 is TGTGCCACCCGAGGTAGCACAGATACGCAGTATTTT. Amino acids: CATRGSTDTQYF. The gene calls are TRBV24-1 and TRBJ2-3; D gene uncertain. CDR3 length: 12 residues. V lost 9 bases, J lost 0 bases, and 6 bases lay in between. The germline CDR1 and CDR2 sequences are KGHDR and SFDVKD.